The clone carrying this T cell receptor beta chain occurred once. Germline assignment: CDR1 SGDLS and CDR2 YYNGEE. The CDR3 is made up of 14 amino acids. The J segment lost 6 bases and the V segment lost 0 bases, leaving 4 bases of the junction unmatched. The data were obtained in a study of control samples from healthy donors and cancer patients. Method: immunoSEQ multiplex PCR; TCRdb's copy keeps in-frame clones and lacks some. Of over 100,000 clones in the sample, 85% to 90% were seen once. This TCR was sampled from a woman aged 45-60 years in good health. Sequenced material: blood. V and J are TRBV9 and TRBJ2-3, with 7 bases that match TRBD2. The CDR3 nucleotides are TGTGCCAGCAGCGTAGGGGAGGGGCGGGATACGCAGTATTTT. Protein: CASSVGEGRDTQYF.